This T cell receptor beta chain was captured by sequencing in a study of blood T cell repertoires in COVID-19. The wider study: Researchers got acute and convalescent COVID-19 samples from the United States, Italy and Spain.

In regard to this clone: Other DNA sequences in this sample translate to the same CDR3.

Germline V CDR1 and CDR2: SGHTA, FQGNSA. This CDR3 has 14 residues. Trimming at V came to 4 bases and at J to 1 base, leaving 3 bases not matched to a gene. Original processing methods: How many nucleated cells were present was estimated from reference gene primer amplification. Assay: immunoSEQ multiplex PCR; the TCRdb copy retains only in-frame clones and omits some. D and trimming come from the DNA, and the V and J calls and clone size come from that table. Of 200,000 to 250,000 clones listed, about 90% are singletons. This chain connects TRBV7-2 to TRBJ1-1, with TRBD1 matching over 7 bases. Sample: peripheral blood. This TCR derives from a woman between 55 and 75 years old with acute or convalescent COVID-19. CDR3 loop: CASSSQGGNTEAFF. The CDR3 bases are TGTGCCAGCAGCTCGCAGGGGGGGAACACTGAAGCTTTCTTT.